Shown below are 14 T cell receptor beta chains from a single sample sequenced in a study of cytomegalovirus exposure and HLA in healthy donors. The study ran its PCR with 60 Vbeta and 13 Jbeta primers. Profiled with immunoSEQ multiplex PCR; TCRdb holds only in-frame clones, not every one. This repertoire shows tens of thousands of clones, approximately 80% found once; its top ten account for about 3.5%. The sample was PBMCs. These receptors originate from a woman aged 40 to 50 in good health and CMV-seronegative.

The J gene is TRBJ1-6, the V gene TRBV5-6; D is possibly TRBD1 (6 bases). The CDR3 sequence is 14 residues long. V shed 0 bases and J shed 7 bases, with 8 bases lying between them. CDR1 SGHDT and CDR2 YYEEEE come from the germline V gene. In DNA, the CDR3 is TGTGCCAGCAGCTTGGATAGGGGGAATTCACCCCTCCACTTT. It codes for CASSLDRGNSPLHF.

This clone occurred once. The J gene is TRBJ1-1, the V gene TRBV6-1; possibly TRBD1 for D (6 bases). The CDR3 consists of 15 residues. V dropped 2 bases and J dropped 0 bases, with 10 bases sitting between them. Germline CDR1 MNHNS, CDR2 SASEGT. This CDR3 is CASSENTGMNTEAFF. CDR3 bases: TGTGCCAGCAGTGAAAATACAGGGATGAACACTGAAGCTTTCTTT.

Here the CDR3 DNA reads TGTGCCAGCAGCGTAGATCTGAGGAGACACACTGAAGCTTTCTTT. Residues: CASSVDLRRHTEAFF. The chain recombines TRBV9 with TRBJ1-1; D is unresolved. The CDR3 runs to 15 residues. CDR1 is SGDLS, CDR2 YYNGEE, per germline. V was cut by 0 bases and J by 3 bases, with 12 bases left in between.

The chain combines TRBV7-8 with TRBJ2-6; 8 bases are shared with TRBD1. V shed 2 bases, J shed 0 bases, and the junction held 12 bases outside the gene matches. The CDR3 is made up of 20 amino acids. Germline V gives CDR1 SGHVS, CDR2 FQNEAQ. CDR3 sequence: CASSLRVSGQGNSGANVLTF. In nucleotides, the CDR3 is TGTGCCAGCAGCTTAAGGGTCTCCGGACAGGGCAACTCTGGGGCCAACGTCCTGACTTTC.

This clone was recorded only once. The rearrangement joins TRBV5-1 to TRBJ1-4; possible D gene TRBD1, 6 bases. Trimming took off 4 bases at V and 3 bases at J, with 13 bases between the two ends. Germline V lookup: CDR1 SGHRS, CDR2 YFSETQ. The CDR3 consists of 15 residues. CDR3 DNA: TGCGCCAGCAGCCTGGAGGGGGGGTCTAATGAAAAACTGTTTTTT. This encodes CASSLEGGSNEKLFF.

For this clone: The junction differs from germline at one of its ends, possibly a read error. This sequence joins TRBV6-1 and TRBJ2-7; D is unresolved. This CDR3 comprises 11 residues. Per the germline V gene, CDR1 is MNHNS and CDR2 is SASEGT. The CDR3: CASSSVRLLDF. CDR3 DNA sequence: TGTGCCAGCAGCTCAGTGAGACTTTTAGACTTC.

This rearrangement joins TRBV5-4 to TRBJ2-7; 11 bases align to TRBD1. The CDR3 is made up of 15 amino acids. Germline lookup yields CDR1 SGHNT and CDR2 YYREEE (reference sequence). Trimming took 0 bases from V and 4 from J; bases not matched to a gene: 3. The CDR3, as DNA: TGTGCCAGCAGCTTGGGAGGACAGGGGGCTTACGAGCAGTACTTC. Translation: CASSLGGQGAYEQYF.

This clone occurred once. CDR3: CASSEPSGYGGELFF. The CDR3 bases are TGTGCCAGCAGTGAACCTAGCGGGTACGGCGGGGAGCTGTTTTTT. This chain links TRBV6-1 with TRBJ2-2; 8 bases fit TRBD2. Germline lookup yields CDR1 MNHNS and CDR2 SASEGT. The CDR3 has 15 residues. J lost 7 bases, V lost 2 bases, and 6 bases had no gene match.

The chain has TRBV5-6 and TRBJ2-2; 8 bases are shared with TRBD1. There are 16 residues in the CDR3. Germline-derived CDR1 and CDR2 are SGHDT and YYEEEE. V lost 2 bases and J lost 6; bases outside the gene matches: 9. Here the CDR3 DNA reads TGTGCCAGCAGCTTTTCACGGGACAGGTCGGCCGGGGAGCTGTTTTTT. The encoded protein is CASSFSRDRSAGELFF.

The rearrangement links TRBV28 to TRBJ2-7, with 9 bases identical to TRBD2. There are 15 residues in the CDR3. CDR1 and CDR2 (germline): MDHEN, SYDVKM. The V gene end was trimmed by 6 bases and the J gene end by 5 bases; junction bases not matched to a gene: 11. The CDR3 nucleotides are TGTGCCAGCAGCCCCCCGGCGGGAGGGTCTAACGAGCAGTACTTC. This sequence encodes CASSPPAGGSNEQYF. Based on the CDR3 plus reference TRBV28 and TRBJ2-7, the full variable domain is DVKVTQSSRYLVKRTGEKVFLECVQDMDHENMFWYRQDPGLGLRLIYFSYDVKMKEKGDIPEGYSVSREKKERFSLILESASTNQTSMYLCASSPPAGGSNEQYFGPGTRLTVT.

The chain links TRBV27 to TRBJ1-3; D remains unclear. Germline V gene sequence: CDR1 MNHEY, CDR2 SMNVEV (reference sequence). V was cut by 2 bases and J by 0 bases, with 5 bases left in between. This CDR3 is 14 amino acids long. CDR3 DNA: TGTGCCAGCAGTTTAGGGCGCTCTGGAAACACCATATATTTT. Protein sequence: CASSLGRSGNTIYF.

The rearrangement uses TRBV5-4 and TRBJ2-1, with TRBD2 matching 8 bases. V was clipped by 2 bases and J by 1 base; unmatched bases: 2. The CDR3 contains 15 residues. Looked up from germline, CDR1 is SGHNT and CDR2 is YYREEE (reference sequence). As DNA, the CDR3 is TGTGCCAGCAGCTTAAAGCGGGAGTCCTACAATGAGCAGTTCTTC. This gives the protein CASSLKRESYNEQFF.

This sequence joins TRBV9 and TRBJ2-3, with D possibly matching TRBD2 (6 bases). V lost 2 bases, J lost 5 bases, and 15 bases lay in between. The CDR3 spans 15 residues. Germline assignment: CDR1 SGDLS and CDR2 YYNGEE. CDR3 in amino acids: CASSVGLGGKDTQYF. In DNA, the CDR3 is TGTGCCAGCAGCGTGGGACTGGGGGGAAAAGATACGCAGTATTTT. The whole variable domain, filled in from reference TRBV9 and TRBJ2-3, reads DSGVTQTPKHLITATGQRVTLRCSPRSGDLSVYWYQQSLDQGLQFLIQYYNGEERAKGNILERFSAQQFPDLHSELNLSSLELGDSALYFCASSVGLGGKDTQYFGPGTRLTVL.

This clone was detected once. The chain employs TRBV5-1 and TRBJ2-7; perhaps TRBD2 as D (6 bases). The ends were cut back, 0 bases at V and 5 bases at J, with 12 bases in the middle. Germline V gene lookup returns CDR1 SGHRS and CDR2 YFSETQ. The CDR3 consists of 14 residues. The CDR3 region has the DNA TGCGCCAGCAGCTTGGGGGCTAGCGACCACGAGCAGTACTTC. This gives the protein CASSLGASDHEQYF.